Listed here are 24 T cell receptor beta chains from one sample, sequenced in a study of human T cells and chemical hapten exposure. Time point meaning: pre-sensitization, week 0. As for treatment: therapeutic diphenylcyclopropenone sensitization with weekly scalp DPC. Each CDR3 protein is one row after TCRdb ran MiXCR on the RACE reads. Of 250,000 or so distinct CDR3 sequences in the sample, roughly 7.7% are singletons; the top ten hold 1.2%. This sample comprised whole blood, obtained in connection with sensitization to the hapten diphenylcyclopropenone (DPC). Receptors were obtained from a man aged 18 to 30 with alopecia areata. Some clones in this sample may be carry-over from other donors' samples.

This clonotype appeared many times. The V and J genes are TRBV2 and TRBJ2-5, with D possibly TRBD1 on 6 matching bases. Trimming shortened V by 10 bases and J by 9 bases, and 21 bases separated the two germline ends. This CDR3 comprises 13 residues. The germline CDR1 and CDR2 sequences are SNHLY and FYNNEI. CDR3 sequence reads: CATGRDRQAAQYF. The CDR3 DNA follows: TGTGCCACCGGCAGAGACAGACAGGCGGCCCAGTACTTC.

V usage is TRBV7-9 and J usage is TRBJ1-1, with a possible D match to TRBD1 (5 bases). V shed 0 bases and J shed 5 bases, with 16 bases lying between them. The CDR3 is 16 amino acids. Germline loops: CDR1 SEHNR, CDR2 FQNEAQ (reference sequence). The CDR3 loop is CASSLAERGGRTEAFF. The CDR3 bases are TGTGCCAGCAGCTTAGCCGAGAGGGGAGGACGGACTGAAGCTTTCTTT.

This clonotype occurred many times. The chain uses TRBV28 and TRBJ1-2; D is ambiguous. This CDR3 comprises 16 residues. The germline V gene has CDR1 MDHEN and CDR2 SYDVKM. The ends were cut back, 6 bases at V and 4 bases at J, with 21 bases in the middle. The CDR3 reads CASSPLRTASRYGYTF. CDR3 nucleotides: TGTGCCAGCAGCCCACTTAGGACGGCGTCTCGCTATGGCTACACCTTC.

This clonotype was recorded many times. V usage is TRBV28 and J usage is TRBJ1-5; weak D call: TRBD1 (6 bases). Trimming pared 6 bases from V and 7 bases from J, leaving 13 bases between. Germline V gene data show CDR1 as MDHEN and CDR2 as SYDVKM. This CDR3 is 13 amino acids long. The CDR3: CASRDSYGQPQHF. CDR3 DNA sequence: TGTGCCAGCAGGGACAGCTACGGGCAGCCCCAGCATTTT.

In its sample, this clonotype was seen a few times. The rearrangement joins TRBV4-2 to TRBJ1-3; D gene uncertain. The CDR3 has 16 residues. V was shortened by 1 base and J by 4 bases, with 14 bases between the two germline ends. The germline V gene has CDR1 LGHNA and CDR2 YNFKEQ. The CDR3 loop is CASSQGNHRNGNTIYF. The CDR3 coding sequence is TGTGCCAGCAGCCAAGGAAACCATCGGAACGGAAACACCATATATTTT.

V gene TRBV9 combines with J gene TRBJ1-5; D remains unclear. Trimming removed 0 bases from V and 4 bases from J, with 8 bases in between. The CDR3 totals 14 residues. Germline V gene lookup returns CDR1 SGDLS and CDR2 YYNGEE. CDR3 amino acids: CASSVGGGNQPQHF. CDR3 DNA sequence: TGTGCCAGCAGCGTAGGAGGAGGGAATCAGCCCCAGCATTTT.

This clonotype was recorded only once. The V and J genes are TRBV7-9 and TRBJ2-3; TRBD1 aligns across 7 bases. Germline CDR1 SEHNR, CDR2 FQNEAQ (reference sequence). CDR3 size: 15 residues. After removal of 5 bases from V and 1 base from J, the junction contained 6 bases not matched to a gene. The DNA for the CDR3 is TGTGCCAGCAGCCCTATGACAGGGCGCACAGATACGCAGTATTTT. Protein product: CASSPMTGRTDTQYF.

In its sample, this clonotype was seen a few times. The chain combines TRBV5-1 with TRBJ1-3, with no clear D. CDR1 and CDR2 from the germline V gene are SGHRS and YFSETQ. The V end was cut by 0 bases, the J end by 0 bases, with 4 bases between. This CDR3 has 14 residues. The DNA of the CDR3 is TGCGCCAGCAGCTTGGAACGCTCTGGAAACACCATATATTTT. This encodes CASSLERSGNTIYF.

The V call is TRBV6-1, the J call TRBJ1-5, with D perhaps matching TRBD1 (6 bases). Germline CDR1 is MNHNS and CDR2 is SASEGT. The CDR3 covers 16 residues. Trimming removed 3 bases from V and 2 bases from J, with 14 bases in between. The CDR3 DNA reads TGTGCCAGCAGTGAGGGGGCGTGGGAGCGCAATCAGCCCCAGCATTTT. Translating gives CASSEGAWERNQPQHF.

This chain connects TRBV9 to TRBJ2-3; the D is unclear. With 0 bases removed from V and 4 bases from J, the gap between germline ends came to 12 bases. Germline values: CDR1 SGDLS, CDR2 YYNGEE. This CDR3 spans 15 amino acids. As DNA, the CDR3 is TGTGCCAGCAGCGTAGATGGCAGTTCCGCAGATACGCAGTATTTT. Protein sequence: CASSVDGSSADTQYF.

This chain links TRBV7-6 with TRBJ2-3; perhaps TRBD2 as D (6 bases). Germline V gene sequence: CDR1 SGHVS, CDR2 FNYEAQ. CDR3 length equals 13 residues. The V end lost 7 bases, the J end lost 5 bases, and 13 bases lay between the germline ends. The CDR3, as DNA: TGTGCCAGCACCCGGGACTCTCGAGATACGCAGTATTTT. Protein: CASTRDSRDTQYF.

In this sample, this clonotype turned up a few times. The chain is built from TRBV9 and TRBJ2-2; perhaps TRBD2 as D (6 bases). This CDR3 is 16 amino acids long. Per the germline V gene, CDR1 is SGDLS and CDR2 is YYNGEE. V was trimmed by 4 bases and J by 2 bases, leaving 15 bases between them. CDR3 coding DNA: TGTGCCAGCAGCCCTTCCGGGACTGGCAACACCGGGGAGCTGTTTTTT. It yields the protein CASSPSGTGNTGELFF.

This clonotype was counted many times. This chain uses TRBV4-3 with TRBJ1-3, with TRBD1 matching 7 bases. This CDR3 has 16 residues. V shed 4 bases and J 0 bases; nucleotides not matched to a gene: 6. Germline V gene lookup returns CDR1 LGHNA and CDR2 YSLEER. The CDR3 here is CASSLTGLFSGNTIYF. The CDR3 DNA follows: TGCGCCAGCAGCCTGACAGGGCTTTTCTCTGGAAACACCATATATTTT.

In the case of this clonotype: Being one base from a much bigger clone, this may be a read error. This rearrangement joins TRBV12-3 or TRBV12-4 to TRBJ1-1; D gene unclear. The CDR3 has 13 residues. CDR3: CTSSLIELTEAFF. CDR3 in DNA: TGTACCAGCAGTTTGATAGAGCTGACTGAAGCTTTCTTT.

This clonotype has a count of ten or more. This CDR3 reads CASSLRGRGGNQPQHF. The CDR3 DNA is TGTGCCAGCAGTTTACGAGGCAGGGGAGGTAATCAGCCCCAGCATTTT. The chain carries TRBV28 and TRBJ1-5; tentative D call: TRBD1 (6 bases). V lost 2 bases and J lost 4, with 15 bases in between. The CDR3 loop spans 16 amino acids. Germline CDR1 is MDHEN and CDR2 is SYDVKM.

This clonotype showed up many times. The rearrangement joins TRBV7-2 to TRBJ1-1; the D is unclear. The CDR3 is 12 residues long. V was pared by 5 bases and J by 4 bases, with 8 bases between. CDR1 SGHTA and CDR2 FQGNSA come from the germline V gene. The CDR3 DNA reads TGTGCCAGCAGCCGTGTAAGCACTGAAGCTTTCTTT. Protein: CASSRVSTEAFF. The complete variable domain, with remaining parts taken from reference TRBV7-2 and TRBJ1-1, reads GAGVSQSPSNKVTEKGKDVELRCDPISGHTALYWYRQSLGQGLEFLIYFQGNSAPDKSGLPSDRFSAERTGGSVSTLTIQRTQQEDSAVYLCASSRVSTEAFFGQGTRLTVV.

This clonotype was detected a few times. V gene TRBV2 combines with J gene TRBJ1-1, with D uncertain. CDR1 is SNHLY and CDR2 is FYNNEI in the germline V gene. The length of the CDR3 is 11 residues. Trimming removed 8 bases from V and 5 bases from J, with 9 bases in between. Here the CDR3 reads CASLRTTEAFF. CDR3 in DNA: TGTGCCAGCTTAAGAACAACTGAAGCTTTCTTT.

In its sample, this clonotype was seen many times. The chain joins TRBV12-3 or TRBV12-4 to TRBJ1-6; D remains ambiguous. CDR3 length: 16 amino acids. V lost 7 bases and J lost 6, with 19 bases in between. CDR3: CASTSGYPRANSPLHF. The DNA of the CDR3 is TGTGCCAGCACCTCCGGATACCCCCGGGCTAATTCACCCCTCCACTTT.

This chain uses TRBV12-2 with TRBJ1-6; TRBD1 reflects the table's D call only, with no check against the DNA. TRBV12-2 is recorded as a pseudogene. This CDR3 comprises 14 residues. The chain's CDR3 is CASRPRGWGSPLHF. In nucleotides, the CDR3 is TGTGCAAGTCGCCCGCGGGGGTGGGGTTCACCCCTCCACTTT.

The chain links TRBV7-9 to TRBJ1-5; 10 bases align to TRBD1. Per the germline V gene, CDR1 is SEHNR and CDR2 is FQNEAQ (reference sequence). Trimming removed 4 bases from V and 5 bases from J; junction bases left unmatched: 5. The CDR3 is 15 residues long. The CDR3 loop reads CASSSTGQGDQPQHF. The CDR3 DNA reads TGTGCCAGCAGCTCCACCGGACAGGGGGATCAGCCCCAGCATTTT.

The chain is built from TRBV6-6 and TRBJ2-7; a possible D gene is TRBD1 (5 bases). Germline V gene lookup returns CDR1 MNHNY and CDR2 SVGAGI (reference sequence). CDR3 length: 15 residues. V lost 5 bases to trimming and J lost 0 bases, with 14 bases between them. The CDR3 coding sequence is TGTGCCAGCAGTATCGCTTTAGGGGCCTCCTACGAGCAGTACTTC. Protein sequence: CASSIALGASYEQYF.

This clonotype has ten or more counts. The chain has TRBV7-2 and TRBJ2-3; a weak D match, TRBD1 (8 bases). V lost 4 bases to trimming and J lost 2 bases, with 19 bases between them. Germline V lookup: CDR1 SGHTA, CDR2 FQGNSA. CDR3 length: 17 amino acids. Written as DNA, the CDR3 is TGTGCCAGCAGCTCCCGACAGGGGCGGGGGTTCACAGATACGCAGTATTTT. Amino acids: CASSSRQGRGFTDTQYF.

This clonotype came up many times. V gene TRBV7-9 combines with J gene TRBJ2-4, with D hard to call. Germline lookup yields CDR1 SEHNR and CDR2 FQNEAQ (reference sequence). V lost 4 bases and J lost 0, with 16 bases in between. CDR3 size: 17 residues. The CDR3 sequence: CASSSPDPSLAKNIQYF. Here the CDR3 DNA reads TGTGCCAGCAGCTCGCCAGACCCGAGTCTAGCCAAAAACATTCAGTACTTC.

This chain uses TRBV7-9 with TRBJ1-6; D is unresolved. The ends were cut back, 5 bases at V and 0 bases at J, with 14 bases in the middle. The CDR3 length is 17 residues. The germline V gene has CDR1 SEHNR and CDR2 FQNEAQ (reference sequence). The CDR3 is CASSPTSPSSYNSPLHF. In DNA form, the CDR3 reads TGTGCCAGCAGCCCGACAAGTCCGAGCTCCTATAATTCACCCCTCCACTTT.